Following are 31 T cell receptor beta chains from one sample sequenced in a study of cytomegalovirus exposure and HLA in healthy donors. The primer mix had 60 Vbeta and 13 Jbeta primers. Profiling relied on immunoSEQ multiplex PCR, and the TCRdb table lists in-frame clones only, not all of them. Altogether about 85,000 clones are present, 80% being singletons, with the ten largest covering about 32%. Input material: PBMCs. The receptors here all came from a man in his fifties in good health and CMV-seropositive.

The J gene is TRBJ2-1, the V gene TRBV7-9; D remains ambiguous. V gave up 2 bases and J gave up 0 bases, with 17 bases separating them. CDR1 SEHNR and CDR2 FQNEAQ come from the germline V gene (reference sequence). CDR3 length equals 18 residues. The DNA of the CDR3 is TGTGCCAGCAGCTTATTGAACCCTTTCTATAGCTCCTACAATGAGCAGTTCTTC. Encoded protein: CASSLLNPFYSSYNEQFF.

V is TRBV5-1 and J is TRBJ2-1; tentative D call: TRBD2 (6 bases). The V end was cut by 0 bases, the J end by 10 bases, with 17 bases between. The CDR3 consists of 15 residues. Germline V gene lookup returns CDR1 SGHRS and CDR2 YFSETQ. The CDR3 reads CASSLEGLSSREQFF. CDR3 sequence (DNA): TGCGCCAGCAGCTTGGAAGGACTATCGAGTAGGGAGCAGTTCTTC.

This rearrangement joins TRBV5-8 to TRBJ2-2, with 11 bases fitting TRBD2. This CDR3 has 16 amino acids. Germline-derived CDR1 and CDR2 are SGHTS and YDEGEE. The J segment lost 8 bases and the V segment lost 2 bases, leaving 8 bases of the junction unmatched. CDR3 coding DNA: TGTGCCAGCAGCTTCCGGCTAGCGGGAGGAAATGGGGAGCTGTTTTTT. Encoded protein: CASSFRLAGGNGELFF.

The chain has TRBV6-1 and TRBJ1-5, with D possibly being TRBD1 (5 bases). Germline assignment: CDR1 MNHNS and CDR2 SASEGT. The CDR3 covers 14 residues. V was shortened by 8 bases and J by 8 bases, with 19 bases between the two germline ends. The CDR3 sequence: CASSQEGALEPQHF. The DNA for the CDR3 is TGTGCCAGCTCCCAGGAAGGGGCTCTAGAGCCCCAGCATTTT.

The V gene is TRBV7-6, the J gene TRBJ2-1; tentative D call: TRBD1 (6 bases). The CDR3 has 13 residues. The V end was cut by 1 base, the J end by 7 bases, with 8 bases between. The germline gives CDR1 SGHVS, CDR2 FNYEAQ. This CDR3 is CASSLGGPNEQFF. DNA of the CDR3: TGTGCCAGCAGCTTAGGGGGGCCGAATGAGCAGTTCTTC. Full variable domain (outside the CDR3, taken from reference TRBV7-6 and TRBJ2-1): GAGVSQSPRYKVTKRGQDVALRCDPISGHVSLYWYRQALGQGPEFLTYFNYEAQQDKSGLPNDRFSAERPEGSISTLTIQRTEQRDSAMYRCASSLGGPNEQFFGPGTRLTVL.

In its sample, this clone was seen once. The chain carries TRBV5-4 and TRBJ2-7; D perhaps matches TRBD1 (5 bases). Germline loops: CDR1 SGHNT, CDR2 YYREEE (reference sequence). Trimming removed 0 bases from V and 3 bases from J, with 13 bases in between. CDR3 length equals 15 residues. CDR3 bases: TGTGCCAGCAGCTTGGGGCAGGGTCCTTTCTACGAGCAGTACTTC. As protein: CASSLGQGPFYEQYF.

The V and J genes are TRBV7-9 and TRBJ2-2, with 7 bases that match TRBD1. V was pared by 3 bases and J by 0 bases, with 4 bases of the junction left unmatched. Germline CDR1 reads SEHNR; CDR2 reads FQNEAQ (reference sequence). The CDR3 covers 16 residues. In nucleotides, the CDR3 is TGTGCCAGCAGCTTGGGACAGCCTTCGAACACCGGGGAGCTGTTTTTT. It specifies CASSLGQPSNTGELFF.

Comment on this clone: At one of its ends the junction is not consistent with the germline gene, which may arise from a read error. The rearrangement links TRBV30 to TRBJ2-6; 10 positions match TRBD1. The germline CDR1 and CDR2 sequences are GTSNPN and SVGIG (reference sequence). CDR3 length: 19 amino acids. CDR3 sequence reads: CAWKSPTGGRISGANGLTF. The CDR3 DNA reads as TGTGCCTGGAAATCCCCGACAGGGGGCCGAATCTCTGGGGCCAACGGCCTGACTTTC.

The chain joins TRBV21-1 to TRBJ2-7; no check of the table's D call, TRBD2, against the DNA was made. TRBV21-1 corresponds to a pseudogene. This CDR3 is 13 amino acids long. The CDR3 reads CASSKKVRGEQYF. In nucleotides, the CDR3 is TGTGCCAGCAGCAAAAAGGTCAGAGGGGAGCAGTACTTC.

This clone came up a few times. CDR3 sequence: CASSLVRDGNEKLFF. The CDR3 region has the DNA TGTGCCAGCAGCTTAGTCCGGGATGGGAATGAAAAACTGTTTTTT. The chain employs TRBV7-9 and TRBJ1-4; D call uncertain. The germline gives CDR1 SEHNR, CDR2 FQNEAQ (reference sequence). This CDR3 has 15 amino acids. The V end was cut by 1 base, the J end by 5 bases, with 11 bases between.

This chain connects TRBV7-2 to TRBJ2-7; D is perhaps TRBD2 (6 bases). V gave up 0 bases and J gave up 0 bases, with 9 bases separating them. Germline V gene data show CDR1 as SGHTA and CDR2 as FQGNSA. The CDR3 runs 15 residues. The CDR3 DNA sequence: TGTGCCAGCAGCTTAGCCGGGAGAACCTCCTACGAGCAGTACTTC. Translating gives CASSLAGRTSYEQYF.

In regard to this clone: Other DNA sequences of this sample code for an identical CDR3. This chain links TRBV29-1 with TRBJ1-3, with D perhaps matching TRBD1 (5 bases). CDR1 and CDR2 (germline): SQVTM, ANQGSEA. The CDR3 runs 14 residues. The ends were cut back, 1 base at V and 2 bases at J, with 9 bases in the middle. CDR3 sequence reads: CSVEGTPAGNTIYF. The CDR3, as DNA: TGCAGCGTTGAAGGGACACCGGCTGGAAACACCATATATTTT.

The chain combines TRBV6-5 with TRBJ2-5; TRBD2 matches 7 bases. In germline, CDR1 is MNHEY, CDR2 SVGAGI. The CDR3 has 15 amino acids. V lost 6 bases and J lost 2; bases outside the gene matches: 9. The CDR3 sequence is CASRGGAGRQETQYF. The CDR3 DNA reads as TGTGCCAGCAGGGGAGGGGCAGGGAGGCAAGAGACCCAGTACTTC.

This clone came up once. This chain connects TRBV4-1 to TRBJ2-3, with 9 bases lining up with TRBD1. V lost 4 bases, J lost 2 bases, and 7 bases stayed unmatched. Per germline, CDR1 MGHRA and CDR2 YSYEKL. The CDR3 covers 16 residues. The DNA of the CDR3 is TGCGCCAGCAGCCCGCGGACAGGGGCCAACACAGATACGCAGTATTTT. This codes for CASSPRTGANTDTQYF.

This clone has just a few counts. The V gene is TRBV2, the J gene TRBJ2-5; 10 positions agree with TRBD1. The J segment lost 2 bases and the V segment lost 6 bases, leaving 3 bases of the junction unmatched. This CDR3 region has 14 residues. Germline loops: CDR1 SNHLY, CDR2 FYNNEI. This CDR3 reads CASRRDRGQETQYF. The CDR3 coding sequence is TGTGCCAGCAGACGGGACAGGGGACAAGAGACCCAGTACTTC.

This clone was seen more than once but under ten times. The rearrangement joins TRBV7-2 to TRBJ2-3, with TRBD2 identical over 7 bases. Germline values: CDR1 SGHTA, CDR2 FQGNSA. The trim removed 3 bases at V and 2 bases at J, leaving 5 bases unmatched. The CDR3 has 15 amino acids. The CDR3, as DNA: TGTGCCAGCAGCTTTCCTAGCGGAGTCACAGATACGCAGTATTTT. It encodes CASSFPSGVTDTQYF.

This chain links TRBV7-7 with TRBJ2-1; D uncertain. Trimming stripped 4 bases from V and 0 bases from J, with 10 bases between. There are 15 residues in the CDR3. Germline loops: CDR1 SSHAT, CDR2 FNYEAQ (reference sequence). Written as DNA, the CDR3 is TGTGCCAGCAGCTACGAGGAAAGCTCCTACAATGAGCAGTTCTTC. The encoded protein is CASSYEESSYNEQFF.

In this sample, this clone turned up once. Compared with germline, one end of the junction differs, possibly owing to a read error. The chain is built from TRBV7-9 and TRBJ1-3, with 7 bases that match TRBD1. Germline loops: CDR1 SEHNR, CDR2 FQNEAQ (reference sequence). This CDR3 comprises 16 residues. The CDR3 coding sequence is TGTTCCAGCAGCTTAGGTCGACAGGGACGGGGAAACACCATATATTTT. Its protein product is CSSSLGRQGRGNTIYF.

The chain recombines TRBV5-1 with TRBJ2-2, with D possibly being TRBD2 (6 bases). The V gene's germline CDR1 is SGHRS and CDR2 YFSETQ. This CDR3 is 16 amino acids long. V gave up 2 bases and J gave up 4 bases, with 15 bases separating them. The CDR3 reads CASSLSGSGGTGELFF. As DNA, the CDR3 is TGCGCCAGCAGCTTATCCGGGAGCGGAGGCACCGGGGAGCTGTTTTTT.

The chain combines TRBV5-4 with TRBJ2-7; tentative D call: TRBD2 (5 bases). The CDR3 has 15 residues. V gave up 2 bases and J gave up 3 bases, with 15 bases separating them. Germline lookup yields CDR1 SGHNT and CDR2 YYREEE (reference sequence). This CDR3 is CASSFLSGVDYEQYF. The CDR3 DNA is TGTGCCAGCAGCTTTTTAAGCGGTGTTGACTACGAGCAGTACTTC.

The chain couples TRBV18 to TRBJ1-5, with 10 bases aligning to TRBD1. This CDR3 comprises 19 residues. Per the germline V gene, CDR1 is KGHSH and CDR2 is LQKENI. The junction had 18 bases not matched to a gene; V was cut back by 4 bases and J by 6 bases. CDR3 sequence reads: CASSLRSGVGTGDIQPQHF. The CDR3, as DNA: TGTGCCAGCTCACTCAGGTCTGGAGTCGGGACAGGGGATATTCAGCCCCAGCATTTT.

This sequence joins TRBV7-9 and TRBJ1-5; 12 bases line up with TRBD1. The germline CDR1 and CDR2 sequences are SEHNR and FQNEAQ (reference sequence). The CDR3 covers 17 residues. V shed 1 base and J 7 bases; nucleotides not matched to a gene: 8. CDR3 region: CASSLGKGQGAQQPQHF. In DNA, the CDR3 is TGTGCCAGCAGCTTAGGAAAGGGACAGGGGGCACAACAGCCCCAGCATTTT.

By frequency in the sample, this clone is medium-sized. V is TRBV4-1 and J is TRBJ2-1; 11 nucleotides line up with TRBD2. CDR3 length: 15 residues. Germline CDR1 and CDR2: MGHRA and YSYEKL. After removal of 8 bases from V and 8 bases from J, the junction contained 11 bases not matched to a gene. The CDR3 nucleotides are TGCGCCAGCGCCGCCACGACTAGCGGGATCTATGAGCAGTTCTTC. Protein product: CASAATTSGIYEQFF.

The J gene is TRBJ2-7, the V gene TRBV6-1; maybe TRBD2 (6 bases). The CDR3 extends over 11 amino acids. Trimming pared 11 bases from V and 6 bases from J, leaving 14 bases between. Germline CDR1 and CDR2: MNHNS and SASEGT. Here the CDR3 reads CASGTFGEQYF. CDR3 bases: TGTGCCTCCGGGACTTTCGGCGAGCAGTACTTC.

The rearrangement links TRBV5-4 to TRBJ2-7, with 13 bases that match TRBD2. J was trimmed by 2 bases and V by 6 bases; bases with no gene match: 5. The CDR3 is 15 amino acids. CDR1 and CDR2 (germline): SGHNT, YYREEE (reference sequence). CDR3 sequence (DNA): TGTGCCAGCAAACAGGGGACTAGCGGGACCTACGAGCAGTACTTC. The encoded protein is CASKQGTSGTYEQYF. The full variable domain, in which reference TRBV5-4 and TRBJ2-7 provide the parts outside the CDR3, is ETGVTQSPTHLIKTRGQQVTLRCSSQSGHNTVSWYQQALGQGPQFIFQYYREEENGRGNFPPRFSGLQFPNYSSELNVNALELDDSALYLCASKQGTSGTYEQYFGPGTRLTVT.

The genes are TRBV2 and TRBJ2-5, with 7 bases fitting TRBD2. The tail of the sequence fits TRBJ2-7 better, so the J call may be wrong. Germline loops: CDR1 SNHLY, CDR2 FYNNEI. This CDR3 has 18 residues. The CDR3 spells CASSEYGEGVGGNYEQYF. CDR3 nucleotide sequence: TGTGCCAGCAGTGAATACGGGGAGGGAGTCGGCGGAAACTACGAGCAGTACTTC.

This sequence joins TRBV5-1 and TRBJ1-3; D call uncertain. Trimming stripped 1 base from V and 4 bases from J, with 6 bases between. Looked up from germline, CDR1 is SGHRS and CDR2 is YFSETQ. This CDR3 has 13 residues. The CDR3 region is CASSLTDGNTIYF. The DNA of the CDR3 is TGCGCCAGCAGCTTGACAGACGGAAACACCATATATTTT.

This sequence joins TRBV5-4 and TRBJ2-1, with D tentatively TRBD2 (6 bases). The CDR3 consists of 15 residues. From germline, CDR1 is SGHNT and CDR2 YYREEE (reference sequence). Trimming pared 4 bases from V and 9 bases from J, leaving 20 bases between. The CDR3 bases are TGTGCCAGCAGCCCCCAGGCGCGGGATAACGGTGAGCAGTTCTTC. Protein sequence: CASSPQARDNGEQFF.

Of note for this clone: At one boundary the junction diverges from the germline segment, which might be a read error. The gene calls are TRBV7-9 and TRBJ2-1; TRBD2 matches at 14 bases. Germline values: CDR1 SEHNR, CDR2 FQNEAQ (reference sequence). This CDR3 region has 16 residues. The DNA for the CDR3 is TGTTCCAGCAGCTCGGGACTAGCGGGAGCTATTGGTGAGCAGTTCTTC. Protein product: CSSSSGLAGAIGEQFF.

The DNA for the CDR3 is TGTGCCATCAGTTTAGCGGGAGAAGGTGAGCAGTACTTC. Amino acid sequence: CAISLAGEGEQYF. The chain recombines TRBV10-3 with TRBJ2-7, with TRBD2 matching 9 bases. There are 13 residues in the CDR3. CDR1 and CDR2 (germline): ENHRY, SYGVKD. V lost 5 bases, J lost 7 bases, and 6 bases stayed unmatched.

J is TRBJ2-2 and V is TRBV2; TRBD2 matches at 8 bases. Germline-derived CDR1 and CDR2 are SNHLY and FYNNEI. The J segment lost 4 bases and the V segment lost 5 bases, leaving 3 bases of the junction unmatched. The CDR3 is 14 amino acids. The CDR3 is CASSQRETTGELFF. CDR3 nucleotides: TGTGCCAGCAGTCAGCGGGAGACCACCGGGGAGCTGTTTTTT.